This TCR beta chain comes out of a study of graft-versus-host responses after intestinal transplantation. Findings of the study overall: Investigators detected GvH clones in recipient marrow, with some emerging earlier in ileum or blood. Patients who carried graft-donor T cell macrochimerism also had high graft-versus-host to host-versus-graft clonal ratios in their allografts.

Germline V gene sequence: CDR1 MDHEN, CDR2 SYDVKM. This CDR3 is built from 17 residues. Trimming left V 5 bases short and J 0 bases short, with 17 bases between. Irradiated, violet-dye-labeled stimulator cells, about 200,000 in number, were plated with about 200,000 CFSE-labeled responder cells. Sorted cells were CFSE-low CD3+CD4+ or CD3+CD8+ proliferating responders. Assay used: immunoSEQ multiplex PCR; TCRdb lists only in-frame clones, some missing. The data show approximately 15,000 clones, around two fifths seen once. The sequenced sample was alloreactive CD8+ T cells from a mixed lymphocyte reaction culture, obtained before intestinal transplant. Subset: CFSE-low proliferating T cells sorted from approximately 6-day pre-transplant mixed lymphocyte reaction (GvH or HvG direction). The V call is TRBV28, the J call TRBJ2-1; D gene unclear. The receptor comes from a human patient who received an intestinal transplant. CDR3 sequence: CASSPRQGFNSYNEQFF. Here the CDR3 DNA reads TGTGCCAGCAGTCCAAGACAAGGCTTCAACTCCTACAATGAGCAGTTCTTC.